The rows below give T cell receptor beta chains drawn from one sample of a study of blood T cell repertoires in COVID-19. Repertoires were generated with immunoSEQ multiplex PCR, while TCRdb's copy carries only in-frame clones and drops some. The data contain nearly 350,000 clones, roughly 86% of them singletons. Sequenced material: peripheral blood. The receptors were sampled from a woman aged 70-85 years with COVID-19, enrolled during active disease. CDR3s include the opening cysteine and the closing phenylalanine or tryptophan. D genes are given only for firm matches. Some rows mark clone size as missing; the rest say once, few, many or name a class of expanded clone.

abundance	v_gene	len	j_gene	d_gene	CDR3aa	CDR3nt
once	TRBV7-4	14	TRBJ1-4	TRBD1	CASSLDRGKEKLFF	TGTGCCAGCAGCTTAGACAGGGGAAAGGAAAAACTGTTTTTT
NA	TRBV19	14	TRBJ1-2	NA	CASLRPGGDYGYTF	TGTGCCAGCTTAAGACCCGGGGGTGACTATGGCTACACCTTC
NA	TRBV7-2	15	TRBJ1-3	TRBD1	CASRGQGAAGNTIYF	TGTGCCAGCAGGGGACAGGGGGCGGCTGGAAACACCATATATTTT
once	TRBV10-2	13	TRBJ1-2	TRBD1	CASRDRKTGGYTF	TGCGCCAGTAGGGACAGGAAAACCGGCGGCTACACCTTC
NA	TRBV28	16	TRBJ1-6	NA	CASSSPGGESGSPLHF	TGTGCCAGCAGTTCCCCTGGGGGGGAGTCAGGTTCACCCCTCCACTTT
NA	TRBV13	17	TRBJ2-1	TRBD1	CASSTAAGTGGGNEQFF	TGTGCCAGCAGCACCGCTGCCGGGACAGGGGGAGGCAATGAGCAGTTCTTC
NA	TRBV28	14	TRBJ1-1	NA	CASSFGTKNTEAFF	TGTGCCAGCAGTTTTGGGACAAAGAACACTGAAGCTTTCTTT
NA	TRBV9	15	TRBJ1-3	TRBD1	CASSPRTGGGNTIYF	TGTGCCAGCAGCCCCCGGACAGGGGGCGGAAACACCATATATTTT
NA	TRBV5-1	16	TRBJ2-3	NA	CASSLVTFTSTDTQYF	TGCGCCAGCAGCTTGGTTACCTTCACTAGCACAGATACGCAGTATTTT
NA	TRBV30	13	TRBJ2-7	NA	CAWNARGSYEQYF	TGTGCCTGGAACGCCCGGGGCTCCTACGAGCAGTACTTC
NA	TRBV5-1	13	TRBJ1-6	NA	CASGNGGNSPLHF	TGCGCCAGCGGTAACGGCGGGAATTCACCCCTCCACTTT
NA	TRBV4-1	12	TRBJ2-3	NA	CASSWGPDTQYF	TGCGCCAGCAGTTGGGGCCCAGATACGCAGTATTTT
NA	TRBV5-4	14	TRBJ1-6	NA	CASSSETVNSPLHF	TGTGCCAGCAGCTCTGAGACAGTCAATTCACCCCTCCACTTT
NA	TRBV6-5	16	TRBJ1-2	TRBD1	CASSYPGTGGNYGYTF	TGTGCCAGCAGTTACCCCGGGACAGGCGGAAACTATGGCTACACCTTC
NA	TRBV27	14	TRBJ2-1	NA	CASSPGDGGVEQFF	TGTGCCAGCAGCCCCGGAGACGGTGGTGTTGAGCAGTTCTTC
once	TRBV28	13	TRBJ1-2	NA	CASSPELTGFYTF	TGTGCCAGCAGTCCGGAGTTAACAGGTTTCTACACCTTC
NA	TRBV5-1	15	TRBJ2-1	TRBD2	CASSSPSGGRNEQFF	TGCGCCAGCAGCTCCCCGTCGGGGGGGAGGAATGAGCAGTTCTTC
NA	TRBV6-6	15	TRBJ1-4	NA	CASSRAGARGEKLFF	TGTGCCAGCAGTCGCGCGGGGGCCCGGGGTGAAAAACTGTTTTTT
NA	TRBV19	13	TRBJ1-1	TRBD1	CASGGQVNTEAFF	TGTGCCAGTGGGGGACAGGTGAACACTGAAGCTTTCTTT
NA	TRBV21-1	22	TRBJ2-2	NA	CASSNSPRGRVENPALTGELFF	TGTGCCAGCAGCAACTCCCCGCGTGGCAGGGTCGAGAACCCAGCCCTCACCGGGGAGCTGTTTTTT
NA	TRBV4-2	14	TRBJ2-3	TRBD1	CASSRGTGGDTQYF	TGTGCCAGCAGCCGGGGTACAGGGGGAGATACGCAGTATTTT
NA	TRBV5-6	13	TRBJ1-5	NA	CASSLEGGKPQHF	TGTGCCAGCAGCTTGGAGGGGGGGAAGCCCCAGCATTTT
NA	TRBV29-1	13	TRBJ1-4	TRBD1	CSASGQFYEKLFF	TGCAGCGCATCGGGACAGTTTTATGAAAAACTGTTTTTT
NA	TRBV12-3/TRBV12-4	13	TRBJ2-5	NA	CASSLSGQETQYF	TGTGCCAGCAGTTTAAGCGGCCAAGAGACCCAGTACTTC
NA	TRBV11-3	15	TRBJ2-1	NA	CASSPGQGSNNEQFF	TGTGCCAGCAGTCCAGGGCAGGGGTCCAACAATGAGCAGTTCTTC
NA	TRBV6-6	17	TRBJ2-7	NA	CASSRQGGGGIPYEQYF	TGTGCCAGCAGTCGACAGGGTGGAGGGGGCATTCCCTACGAGCAGTACTTC
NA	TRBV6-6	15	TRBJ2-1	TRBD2	CASSERESSYNEQFF	TGTGCCAGCTCTGAGCGGGAGAGCTCCTACAATGAGCAGTTCTTC
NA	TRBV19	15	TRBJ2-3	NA	CASTPRAASTDTQYF	TGTGCCAGTACCCCCAGGGCGGCAAGCACAGATACGCAGTATTTT
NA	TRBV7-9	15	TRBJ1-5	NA	CASSLGDSSNQPQHF	TGTGCCAGCAGCTTAGGAGACTCTAGCAATCAGCCCCAGCATTTT
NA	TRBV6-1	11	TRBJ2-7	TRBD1	CASSDLDRLFF	TGTGCCAGCAGTGACCTGGACAGGCTCTTCTTC
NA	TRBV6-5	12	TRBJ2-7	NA	CASSPDWNEQYF	TGTGCCAGCAGTCCGGACTGGAACGAGCAGTACTTC
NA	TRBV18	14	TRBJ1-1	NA	CASSVLRVNTEAFF	TGTGCCAGCTCCGTCCTCCGGGTTAACACTGAAGCTTTCTTT
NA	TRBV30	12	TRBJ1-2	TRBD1	CAWSLGTGGYTF	TGTGCCTGGAGTCTGGGGACAGGAGGCTACACCTTC
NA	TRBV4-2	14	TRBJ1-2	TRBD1	CASSQGGQGDGYTF	TGTGCCAGCAGCCAAGGCGGACAGGGAGATGGCTACACCTTC
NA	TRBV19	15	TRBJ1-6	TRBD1	CASSPLTGSNSPLHF	TGTGCCAGTAGCCCCTTGACAGGGTCTAATTCACCCCTCCACTTT
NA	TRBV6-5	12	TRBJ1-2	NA	CASSYNGYGYTF	TGTGCCAGCAGTTACAACGGTTATGGCTACACCTTC
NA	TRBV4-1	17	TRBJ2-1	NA	CASSQGLARSSYNEQFF	TGCGCCAGCAGCCAAGGATTAGCGAGGAGCTCCTACAATGAGCAGTTCTTC
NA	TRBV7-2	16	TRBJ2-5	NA	CASSPYPPRSQETQYF	TGTGCCAGCAGCCCTTACCCGCCCCGGTCCCAAGAGACCCAGTACTTC
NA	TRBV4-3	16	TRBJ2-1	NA	CASSQGARVTYNEQFF	TGCGCCAGCAGCCAAGGGGCCAGGGTGACCTACAATGAGCAGTTCTTC
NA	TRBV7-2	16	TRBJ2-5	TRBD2	CASTPSSGELGETQYF	TGTGCCAGCACCCCCTCTAGCGGGGAGTTAGGAGAGACCCAGTACTTC
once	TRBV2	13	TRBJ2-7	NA	CASSVVSLYEQYF	TGTGCCAGCAGTGTGGTAAGCCTCTACGAGCAGTACTTC
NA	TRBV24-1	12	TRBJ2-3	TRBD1	CATSDYRGPQYF	TGTGCCACCAGTGACTACAGGGGTCCGCAGTATTTT
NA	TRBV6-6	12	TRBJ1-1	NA	CASSYSKTADFF	TGTGCCAGCAGTTACTCGAAGACAGCTGATTTCTTT
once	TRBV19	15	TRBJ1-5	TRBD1	CASSTWDSRNQPQHF	TGTGCCAGTAGTACCTGGGACAGCCGCAATCAGCCCCAGCATTTT
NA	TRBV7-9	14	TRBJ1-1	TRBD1	CASHPGGTNTEAFF	TGTGCCAGCCATCCAGGGGGCACGAACACTGAAGCTTTCTTT
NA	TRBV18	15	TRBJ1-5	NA	CASSPGDTDNQPQHF	TGTGCCAGCTCACCAGGGGACACTGACAATCAGCCCCAGCATTTT